The 9 T cell receptor beta chains below come from one sample, sequenced in a study of identical twins. One entry per CDR3 protein results from TCRdb running MiXCR on the 5' RACE reads. The sample records about 190,000 distinct CDR3 sequences, 15% being singletons. The same specimen was also included in a second study, on T cells expressing NK-cell markers.

Sequenced material: CD8+ T cells sorted from blood. The receptors shown here come from a woman younger than 35 in good health.

In its sample, this clonotype was seen many times. The chain joins TRBV9 to TRBJ2-2, with TRBD1 matching over 7 bases. The CDR3 consists of 11 residues. The germline V gene encodes CDR1 SGDLS and CDR2 YYNGEE. Trimming cost V 6 bases and J 14 bases; bases outside gene matches: 7. CDR3 region: CASKGGGYLFF. DNA for the CDR3: TGTGCCAGCAAAGGGGGCGGATATCTGTTTTTT.

This clonotype was observed a handful of times. J is TRBJ2-5 and V is TRBV11-2; possible D gene TRBD2, 5 bases. Germline CDR1 reads SGHAT; CDR2 reads FQNNGV. This CDR3 is 16 amino acids long. Trimming cost V 0 bases and J 1 base, with 12 bases left between them. The CDR3 bases are TGTGCCAGCAGCTTAGAAAGACTACAATTCCAAGAGACCCAGTACTTC. Translating it yields CASSLERLQFQETQYF.

V usage is TRBV15 and J usage is TRBJ2-1, with 7 positions matching TRBD2. Germline CDR1 and CDR2: LNHNV and YYDKDF (reference sequence). V trimming: 2 bases; J trimming: 5 bases; junction bases outside the gene matches: 9. The CDR3 consists of 16 residues. Written as DNA, the CDR3 is TGTGCCACCAGCAGACTTCTAGCGGCCAGGGACAATGAGCAGTTCTTC. It yields the protein CATSRLLAARDNEQFF.

V is TRBV2 and J is TRBJ2-7; TRBD2 agrees at 15 bases. The CDR3 runs 17 residues. Losses at the gene ends were 6 bases for V and 4 bases for J; bases not matched to a gene: 10. In germline, CDR1 is SNHLY, CDR2 FYNNEI. CDR3 residues: CASRPGTSGRFGYEQYF. The CDR3 DNA sequence: TGTGCCAGCAGGCCCGGGACTAGCGGGAGGTTCGGTTACGAGCAGTACTTC.

The V and J genes are TRBV29-1 and TRBJ2-3; D is perhaps TRBD1 or TRBD2 (6 bases each). The V end lost 3 bases, the J end lost 6 bases, and 22 bases lay between the germline ends. The CDR3 spans 16 residues. CDR1 and CDR2 from the germline V gene are SQVTM and ANQGSEA. CDR3 sequence: CSVEGAGSGPGDTQYF. Written as DNA, the CDR3 is TGCAGCGTTGAGGGGGCCGGGAGCGGACCGGGCGATACGCAGTATTTT.

This clonotype was detected only a few times. V gene TRBV29-1 combines with J gene TRBJ1-1, with TRBD1 matching over 9 bases. The CDR3 is made up of 13 amino acids. Germline-derived CDR1 and CDR2 are SQVTM and ANQGSEA. V trimming: 6 bases; J trimming: 6 bases; junction bases outside the gene matches: 8. This CDR3 is CSVPGQGYAEAFF. CDR3 nucleotides: TGCAGCGTCCCCGGACAGGGGTACGCTGAAGCTTTCTTT.

The J gene is TRBJ2-7, the V gene TRBV7-2, with D hard to call. This CDR3 spans 14 amino acids. Trimming removed 2 bases at V and 4 bases at J, with 12 bases between. Germline loops: CDR1 SGHTA, CDR2 FQGNSA. For the CDR3, the DNA is TGTGCCAGCAGCTTATTCGGCGACCATTACGAGCAGTACTTC. This gives the protein CASSLFGDHYEQYF. The full variable domain, rest sourced from reference TRBV7-2 and TRBJ2-7, is GAGVSQSPSNKVTEKGKDVELRCDPISGHTALYWYRQSLGQGLEFLIYFQGNSAPDKSGLPSDRFSAERTGGSVSTLTIQRTQQEDSAVYLCASSLFGDHYEQYFGPGTRLTVT.

This clonotype has only a few counts. The rearrangement links TRBV29-1 to TRBJ2-3; D unclear. CDR1 SQVTM and CDR2 ANQGSEA come from the germline V gene. V lost 7 bases and J 2 bases, leaving 4 bases between the germline ends. The CDR3 spans 10 residues. The CDR3 DNA reads as TGCAGCGCAAACACAGATACGCAGTATTTT. Protein: CSANTDTQYF.

This clonotype has only a few counts. The chain is built from TRBV7-9 and TRBJ1-5; D gene unclear. This CDR3 comprises 14 residues. Germline V gene lookup returns CDR1 SEHNR and CDR2 FQNEAQ (reference sequence). V dropped 1 base and J dropped 3 bases, with 7 bases sitting between them. CDR3 DNA sequence: TGTGCCAGCAGCTTAGGGCAGAACAATCAGCCCCAGCATTTT. Protein sequence: CASSLGQNNQPQHF. Full variable domain (missing parts from reference TRBV7-9 and TRBJ1-5): DTGVSQNPRHKITKRGQNVTFRCDPISEHNRLYWYRQTLGQGPEFLTYFQNEAQLEKSRLLSDRFSAERPKGSFSTLEIQRTEQGDSAMYLCASSLGQNNQPQHFGDGTRLSIL.